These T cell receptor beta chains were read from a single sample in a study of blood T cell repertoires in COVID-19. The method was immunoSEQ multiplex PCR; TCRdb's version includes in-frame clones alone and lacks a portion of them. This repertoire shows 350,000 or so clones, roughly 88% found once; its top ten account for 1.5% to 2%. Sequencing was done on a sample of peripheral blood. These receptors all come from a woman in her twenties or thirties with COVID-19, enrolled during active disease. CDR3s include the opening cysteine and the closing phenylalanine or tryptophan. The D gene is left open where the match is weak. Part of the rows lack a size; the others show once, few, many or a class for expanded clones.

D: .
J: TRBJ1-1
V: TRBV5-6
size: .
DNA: TGTGCCAGCAGCTTCTGGGGCCTAAGGAACACTGAAGCTTTCTTT
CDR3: CASSFWGLRNTEAFF

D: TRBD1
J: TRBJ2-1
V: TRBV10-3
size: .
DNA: TGTGCCATCAGTGCCTCCTCCGGGACAGGGGTCTACAATGAGCAGTTCTTC
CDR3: CAISASSGTGVYNEQFF

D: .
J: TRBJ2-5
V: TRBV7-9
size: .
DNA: TGTGCCAGCACCCGAGGGGACTCCTTACAGTACTTC
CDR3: CASTRGDSLQYF

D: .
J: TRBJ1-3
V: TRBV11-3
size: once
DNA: TGTGCCAGCAGCTTAGATCCCAGGTCAGGAAACACCATATATTTT
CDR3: CASSLDPRSGNTIYF

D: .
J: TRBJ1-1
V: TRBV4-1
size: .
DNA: TGCGCCAGCAGCCTGCTCGGGAACACTGAAGCTTTCTTT
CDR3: CASSLLGNTEAFF

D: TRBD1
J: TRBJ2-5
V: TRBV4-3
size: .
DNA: TGCGCCAGCAGCCAAACTAGGGGGCTCCAAGAGACCCAGTACTTC
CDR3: CASSQTRGLQETQYF

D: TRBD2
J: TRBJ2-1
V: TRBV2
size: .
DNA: TGTGCCAGCAGCGTAGCTAGCGGGCGATCCTACAATGAGCAGTTCTTC
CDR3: CASSVASGRSYNEQFF

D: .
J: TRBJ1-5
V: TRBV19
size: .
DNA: TGTGCCAGTAGAGCCCTACAGGGAGGCAATCAGCCCCAGCATTTT
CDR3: CASRALQGGNQPQHF

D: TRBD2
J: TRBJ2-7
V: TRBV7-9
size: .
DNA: TGTGCCAGCAGCTTAAGTGCTAGCGGGGCCTACGAGCAGTACTTC
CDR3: CASSLSASGAYEQYF

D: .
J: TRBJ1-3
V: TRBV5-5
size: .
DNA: TGTGCCAGCACCCCCGAGGGAAACACCATATATTTT
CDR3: CASTPEGNTIYF

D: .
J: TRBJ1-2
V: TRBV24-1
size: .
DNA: TGTGCCACCAGTGACCACGGGTCCGGGGGCTATGGCTACACCTTC
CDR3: CATSDHGSGGYGYTF

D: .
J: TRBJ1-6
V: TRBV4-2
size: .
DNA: TGTGCCAGCAGCCAAGAGGGGGGGCAGGGGCTATCACCCCTCCACTTT
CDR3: CASSQEGGQGLSPLHF

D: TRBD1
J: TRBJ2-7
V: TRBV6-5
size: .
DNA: TGTGCCAGCAGCCTAAACGGACAGGGGACCTACGAGCAGTACTTC
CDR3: CASSLNGQGTYEQYF

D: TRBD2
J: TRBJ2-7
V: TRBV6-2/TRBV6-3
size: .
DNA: TGTGCCAGCAGCTCGGGACTAGCCAACGAGCAGTACTTC
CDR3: CASSSGLANEQYF

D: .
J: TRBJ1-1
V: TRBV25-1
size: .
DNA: TGTGCCAGCAGTGACCAACCGGGACACGGGCCCACTGAAGCTTTCTTT
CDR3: CASSDQPGHGPTEAFF

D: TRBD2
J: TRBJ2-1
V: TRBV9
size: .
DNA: TGTGCCAGCAGCGTATTTCGGACTAGCGGGGGGCCTAGCTCCTACAATGAGCAGTTCTTC
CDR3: CASSVFRTSGGPSSYNEQFF

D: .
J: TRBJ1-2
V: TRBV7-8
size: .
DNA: TGTGCCAGCAGCTTAAATGAAAGGGAGTACACCTTC
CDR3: CASSLNEREYTF

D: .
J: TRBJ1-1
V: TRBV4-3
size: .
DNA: TGCGCCAGCAGCCAAGACTACGAGAACACTGAAGCTTTCTTT
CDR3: CASSQDYENTEAFF

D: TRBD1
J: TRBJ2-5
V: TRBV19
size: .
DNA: TGTGCCAGTACCCGAGGGACAGTGGCGCAAGAGACCCAGTACTTC
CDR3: CASTRGTVAQETQYF

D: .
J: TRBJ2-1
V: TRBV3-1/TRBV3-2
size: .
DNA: TGTGCCAGCAGCCTAACTAATTCGGGTTACAATGAGCAGTTCTTC
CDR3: CASSLTNSGYNEQFF

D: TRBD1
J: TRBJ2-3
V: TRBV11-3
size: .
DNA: TGTGCCAGCACCGGACAGGGGGAAGATACGCAGTATTTT
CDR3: CASTGQGEDTQYF

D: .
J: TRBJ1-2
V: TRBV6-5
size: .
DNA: TGTGCCAGCAGAAAAGACGTAGCTAGCTACACCTTC
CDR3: CASRKDVASYTF

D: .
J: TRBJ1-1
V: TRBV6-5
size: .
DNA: TGTGCCAGCAGTTACACGGGGAACACTGAAGCTTTCTTT
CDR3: CASSYTGNTEAFF

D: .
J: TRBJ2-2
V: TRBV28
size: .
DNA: TGTGCCAGCAGTCTGAGATTTAACTCAGGGAACACCGGGGAGCTGTTTTTT
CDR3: CASSLRFNSGNTGELFF

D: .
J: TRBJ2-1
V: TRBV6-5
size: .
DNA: TGTGCCAGCAGCCGGGGGCTCAGGGGGATAGGTGAGCAGTTCTTC
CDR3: CASSRGLRGIGEQFF

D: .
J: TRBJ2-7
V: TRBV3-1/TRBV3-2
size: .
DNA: TGTGCCAGCAGCCAGGGAGACGAGCAGTACTTC
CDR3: CASSQGDEQYF

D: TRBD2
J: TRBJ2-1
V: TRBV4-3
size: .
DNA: TGCGCCAGCAGCCAAGATAGCGGGCGGGAGCAGTTCTTC
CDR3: CASSQDSGREQFF

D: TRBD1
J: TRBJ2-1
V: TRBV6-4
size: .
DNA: TGTGCCAGCAGTGAATCCCCCGGGACAGTCAATGAGCAGTTCTTC
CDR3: CASSESPGTVNEQFF

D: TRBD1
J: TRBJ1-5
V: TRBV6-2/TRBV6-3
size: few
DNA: TGTGCCAGCAGTTTTAGGGGGCGGAGGATCCAGCCCCAGCATTTT
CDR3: CASSFRGRRIQPQHF

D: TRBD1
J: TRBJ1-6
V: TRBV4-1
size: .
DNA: TGCGCCAGCAGCCAAGGCGGGACAGGAAGACTTTCACCCCTCCACTTT
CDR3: CASSQGGTGRLSPLHF

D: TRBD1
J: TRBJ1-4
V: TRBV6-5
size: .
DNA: TGTGCCAGCAGGCGGGACAGAGTTGAAAAACTGTTTTTT
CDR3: CASRRDRVEKLFF

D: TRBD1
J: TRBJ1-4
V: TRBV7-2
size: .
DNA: TGTGCCAGCAGCTCTCAGGGGGGCACTAATGAAAAACTGTTTTTT
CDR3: CASSSQGGTNEKLFF

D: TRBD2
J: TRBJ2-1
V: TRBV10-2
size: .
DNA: TGCGCCAGCAGCACTAGCGGGGGGTACAATGAGCAGTTCTTC
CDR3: CASSTSGGYNEQFF

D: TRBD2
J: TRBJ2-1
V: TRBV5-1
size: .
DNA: TGCGCCAGCAGCTTAGTAGCGGGGGGTGATGAGCAGTTCTTC
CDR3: CASSLVAGGDEQFF

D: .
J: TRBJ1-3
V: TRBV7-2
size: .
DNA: TGTGCCAGCAGCTTAAGCCGAAATACAGGGACTGGAAACACCATATATTTT
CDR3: CASSLSRNTGTGNTIYF

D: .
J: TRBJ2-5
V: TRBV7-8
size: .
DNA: TGTGCCAGCAGCCAATTCCAGGGTTCCCAAGAGACCCAGTACTTC
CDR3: CASSQFQGSQETQYF

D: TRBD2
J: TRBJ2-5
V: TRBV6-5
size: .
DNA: TGTGCCAGCAGTCAAACTAGCGGACAAGAGACCCAGTACTTC
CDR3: CASSQTSGQETQYF

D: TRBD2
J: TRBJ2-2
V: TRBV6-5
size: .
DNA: TGTGCCAGCAGAGAGCTAGCGGGGGTCGCCGGGGAGCTGTTTTTT
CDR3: CASRELAGVAGELFF

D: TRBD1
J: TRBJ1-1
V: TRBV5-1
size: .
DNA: TGCGCCAGCAACACCGGCGACAGGGGGTTTACTGAAGCTTTCTTT
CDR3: CASNTGDRGFTEAFF

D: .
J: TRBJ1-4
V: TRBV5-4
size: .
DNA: TGTGCCAGCAGTTCGTTCCCGGGACAAACTAATGAAAAACTGTTTTTT
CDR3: CASSSFPGQTNEKLFF

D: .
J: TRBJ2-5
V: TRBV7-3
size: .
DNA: TGTGCCAGCAGCCTGCAGGGAAGGGAGACCCAGTACTTC
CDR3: CASSLQGRETQYF

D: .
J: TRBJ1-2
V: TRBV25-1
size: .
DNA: TGTGCCAGCAGTGATTCGGGTTGGCATGGCTACACCTTC
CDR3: CASSDSGWHGYTF

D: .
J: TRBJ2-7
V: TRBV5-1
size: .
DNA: TGCGCCAGCAGCCGCATTGGGACACGGCTTTCCTACGAGCAGTACTTC
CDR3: CASSRIGTRLSYEQYF

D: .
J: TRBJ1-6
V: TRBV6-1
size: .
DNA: TGTGCCAGCAGTGAAGTAGATTTAAGCGGGGTAAGGGGTTCACCCCTCCACTTT
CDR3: CASSEVDLSGVRGSPLHF

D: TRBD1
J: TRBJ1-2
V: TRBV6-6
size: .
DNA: TGTGCCAGCAGTTACTCGACAGGGACCAACTATGGCTACACCTTC
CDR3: CASSYSTGTNYGYTF

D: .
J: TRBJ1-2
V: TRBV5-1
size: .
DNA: TGCGCCAGCAGCTTGGCAAGACCGGGAACCTGGAAGGGCTATGGCTACACCTTC
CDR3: CASSLARPGTWKGYGYTF

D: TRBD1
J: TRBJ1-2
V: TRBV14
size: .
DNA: TGTGCCAGCAGCCAAGATTTGGGGACAGTATATGGCTACACCTTC
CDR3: CASSQDLGTVYGYTF

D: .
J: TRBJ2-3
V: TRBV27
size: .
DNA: TGTGCCAGCATGGACAGTGGCACAGATACGCAGTATTTT
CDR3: CASMDSGTDTQYF

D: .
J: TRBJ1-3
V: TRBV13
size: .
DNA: TGTGCCAGCAGCTTAATCGGAGGAGGAAACACCATATATTTT
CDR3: CASSLIGGGNTIYF

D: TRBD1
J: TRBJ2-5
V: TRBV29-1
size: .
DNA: TGCAGCGTCCACCGGACAGGGCCAGTCTTGGACTTC
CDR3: CSVHRTGPVLDF

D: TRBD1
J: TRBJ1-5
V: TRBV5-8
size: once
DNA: TGTGCCAGCAGCTTGGGGGGGACAGGGGGATCGCCCCAGCATTTT
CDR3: CASSLGGTGGSPQHF

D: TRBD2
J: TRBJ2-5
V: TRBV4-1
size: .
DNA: TGCGCCAGCAGCCAAACCCCAGCGGGGCCTCAAGAGACCCAGTACTTC
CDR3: CASSQTPAGPQETQYF

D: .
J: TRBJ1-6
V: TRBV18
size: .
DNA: TGTGCCAGCTCACCCAACAGAATCGAACGAGGGTCACCCCTCCACTTT
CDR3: CASSPNRIERGSPLHF

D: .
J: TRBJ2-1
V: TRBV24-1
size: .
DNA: TGTGCCACCAGCGGGGGGCACTACAATGAGCAGTTCTTC
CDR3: CATSGGHYNEQFF

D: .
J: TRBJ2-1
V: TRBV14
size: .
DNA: TGTGCCAGCAGCCAAGTCTTGGGCCTCTCCGAGCAGTTCTTC
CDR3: CASSQVLGLSEQFF

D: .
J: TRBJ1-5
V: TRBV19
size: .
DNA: TGTGCCACCAAGGGGGGGTTCAATCAGCCCCAGCATTTT
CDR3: CATKGGFNQPQHF

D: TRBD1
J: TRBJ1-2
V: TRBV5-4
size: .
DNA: TGTGCCAGCAGCTCAACGAGACAGGGCTATGGCTACACCTTC
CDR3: CASSSTRQGYGYTF

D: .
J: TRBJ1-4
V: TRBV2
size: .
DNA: TGTGCCAGCAGTGTCCCGGACATTAATGAAAAACTGTTTTTT
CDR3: CASSVPDINEKLFF

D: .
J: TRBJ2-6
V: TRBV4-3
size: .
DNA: TGCGCCAGCAGCCAAGATGAAGGGGCTGGGGCCAACGTCCTGACTTTC
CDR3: CASSQDEGAGANVLTF

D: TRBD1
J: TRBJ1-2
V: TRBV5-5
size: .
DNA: TGTGCCAGCAGCTCGGGGGACGGCAGGGGGTTCCCCACTATACTTGGCTACACCTTC
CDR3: CASSSGDGRGFPTILGYTF